This T cell receptor beta chain was obtained from a study of T cell changes during pregnancy in multiple sclerosis. Germline CDR1 SNHLY, CDR2 FYNNEI. V lost 1 base and J lost 8; bases outside the gene matches: 7. The CDR3 runs 16 residues. Repertoires were generated with immunoSEQ multiplex PCR, while TCRdb's copy carries only in-frame clones and drops some. The sample includes more than 80,000 clones, around 90% seen only once; the top ten take approximately 1.5%. The sequencing here drew on peripheral blood, taken after pregnancy. This sequence was found in a female donor with multiple sclerosis, enrolled in a pregnancy study. V gene TRBV2 combines with J gene TRBJ2-1; 11 bases align to TRBD2. The CDR3 region is CASSEEVGLAGDEQFF. The CDR3 DNA reads as TGTGCCAGCAGTGAAGAGGTAGGACTAGCGGGCGATGAGCAGTTCTTC.